This TCR beta chain was captured in a study of cytomegalovirus exposure and HLA in healthy donors. Whole-study context: Of around 400 genotyped donors, roughly 76% grouped in the Caucasian-associated ancestry cluster.

Study-wide results and caveats: The CMV antigen specificity of three CMV-associated chains was confirmed through in vitro analysis.

Likely unrecorded immune exposures existed in these nominally healthy donors. The PCR used 60 Vbeta and 13 Jbeta primers. Some clones are missing from TCRdb's copy, which holds only in-frame ones; the method was immunoSEQ multiplex PCR. This sample yields 110,000 to 150,000 clones, of which 75% are seen a single time; around 7% belongs to the top ten. The CDR3 runs to 15 residues. CDR1 and CDR2 from the germline V gene are MGHDK and SYGVNS. V gave up 5 bases and J gave up 2 bases, with 15 bases separating them. With regard to this clone: Its antigen is not known.

The specimen sequenced was PBMCs. The chain employs TRBV25-1 and TRBJ1-1, with no clear D. This TCR was sampled from a man aged 25 to 45 in good health and CMV-seronegative. CDR3 nucleotide sequence: TGTGCCAGCAGTTACGGAGTCGCGGTAAACACTGAAGCTTTCTTT. Its protein product is CASSYGVAVNTEAFF.